Listed below are T cell receptor beta chains from one sample, sequenced in a study of T cells in Graves' hyperthyroidism and ophthalmopathy. In TCRdb, the multiplex PCR reads were re-called with MiXCR into one record per CDR3 protein. Altogether about 270,000 distinct CDR3 sequences are present, roughly 22% being singletons, with the ten largest covering around 60%. The sample comprised blood. The receptors shown here come from a man aged 25 to 40 with Graves' ophthalmopathy. Each CDR3 is given with its conserved first and last residue. Each record gives: J gene, V gene, D gene, clone size, CDR3 protein, CDR3 DNA. A D gene is named only where the DNA matches it firmly. Only some rows state a clone size, as once, few, many or a class for expanded clones.

>TRBJ2-7|TRBV7-8|NA|few
CASSKSTGYEQYF
TGTGCCAGCAGCAAGAGTACCGGCTACGAGCAGTACTTC
>TRBJ2-2|TRBV5-4|TRBD2|few
CASSLIAGGPGTGELFF
TGTGCCAGCAGCCTAATAGCGGGAGGGCCGGGCACCGGGGAGCTGTTTTTT
>TRBJ2-2|TRBV19|NA|NA
CASRQGRNTGELFF
TGTGCCAGTAGACAGGGACGAAACACCGGGGAGCTGTTTTTT
>TRBJ2-7|TRBV5-1|TRBD2|NA
CASSLGPWTSGSYEQYF
TGCGCCAGCAGCTTGGGGCCATGGACTAGCGGGTCCTACGAGCAGTACTTC
>TRBJ2-1|TRBV2|TRBD2|few
CASVLERESDEQFF
TGTGCCAGTGTCTTGGAGCGGGAGAGCGATGAGCAGTTCTTC
>TRBJ2-1|TRBV30|TRBD2|many
CASLTSGGNEQFF
TGTGCCTCCTTGACTAGCGGGGGGAATGAGCAGTTCTTC
>TRBJ1-4|TRBV18|TRBD1|few
CASSPWTGFEKLFF
TGTGCCAGCTCACCATGGACAGGGTTTGAAAAACTGTTTTTT
>TRBJ2-5|TRBV30|TRBD1|few
CAWSVPGQGCYF
TGTGCCTGGAGTGTTCCGGGACAGGGTTGTTACTTC
>TRBJ2-1|TRBV29-1|NA|few
CSVPKVGRYNEQFF
TGCAGCGTCCCGAAAGTGGGGCGATACAATGAGCAGTTCTTC
>TRBJ2-7|TRBV30|TRBD1|NA
CAWNGQGSSYEQYF
TGTGCCTGGAACGGACAGGGGAGCTCCTACGAGCAGTACTTC
>TRBJ1-2|TRBV19|TRBD1|few
CASSIGQGAFYGYTF
TGTGCCAGTAGTATAGGACAGGGGGCGTTCTATGGCTACACCTTC
>TRBJ2-7|TRBV27|NA|many
CASSSQNSYEQYF
TGTGCCAGCAGTTCCCAAAACTCCTACGAGCAGTACTTC
>TRBJ2-3|TRBV6-1|TRBD1|once
CASSEGQGRADTQYF
TGTGCCAGCAGTGAGGGACAGGGAAGAGCAGATACGCAGTATTTT
>TRBJ1-2|TRBV2|NA|NA
CASTTSGTGRNGYTF
TGTGCCAGCACTACAAGCGGGACGGGACGAAATGGCTACACCTTC
>TRBJ2-2|TRBV28|TRBD2|NA
CASTGGGYTGELFF
TGTGCCAGCACGGGGGGAGGGTACACCGGGGAGCTGTTTTTT
>TRBJ2-7|TRBV20-1|NA|NA
CSARPKIAYEQYF
TGCAGTGCTAGGCCCAAGATCGCCTACGAGCAGTACTTC
>TRBJ2-1|TRBV28|NA|NA
CASSLGGAGNEQFF
TGTGCCAGCAGTTTGGGGGGCGCGGGGAATGAGCAGTTCTTC
>TRBJ2-1|TRBV11-1|TRBD1|few
CASIQIRTGVNEQFF
TGTGCCAGCATCCAGATCAGGACAGGGGTCAATGAGCAGTTCTTC
>TRBJ2-5|TRBV27|TRBD2|NA
CASSLSSPLLAGGQETQYF
TGTGCCAGCAGTTTATCGTCCCCCCTACTAGCGGGAGGGCAAGAGACCCAGTACTTC
>TRBJ1-4|TRBV30|NA|many
CAWSVRTITNEKLFF
TGTGCCTGGAGTGTACGGACCATAACTAATGAAAAACTGTTTTTT
>TRBJ2-4|TRBV18|TRBD1|many
CASSRSTGGIQYF
TGTGCCAGCTCACGGTCCACAGGGGGCATTCAGTACTTC